The next 21 T cell receptor beta chains were all read from a single sample in a study of blood T cell repertoires in COVID-19. Data came from immunoSEQ multiplex PCR; TCRdb stores just in-frame clones and leaves some out. This table has under 35,000 clones, approximately 81% appearing once. Sequencing used peripheral blood. The receptors here all came from an elderly man with acute or convalescent COVID-19.

The chain links TRBV5-4 to TRBJ1-2; D uncertain. Trimming shortened V by 7 bases and J by 2 bases, and 18 bases separated the two germline ends. Looked up from germline, CDR1 is SGHNT and CDR2 is YYREEE (reference sequence). CDR3 size: 15 residues. The CDR3 nucleotides are TGTGCCAGCCAAAAGGCGGCAAATCCAAACTATGGCTACACCTTC. Its protein is CASQKAANPNYGYTF. Complete variable domain (other parts from reference TRBV5-4 and TRBJ1-2): ETGVTQSPTHLIKTRGQQVTLRCSSQSGHNTVSWYQQALGQGPQFIFQYYREEENGRGNFPPRFSGLQFPNYSSELNVNALELDDSALYLCASQKAANPNYGYTFGSGTRLTVV.

The chain is built from TRBV2 and TRBJ1-2, with 8 nucleotides matching TRBD1. CDR3 length equals 16 residues. Per germline, CDR1 SNHLY and CDR2 FYNNEI. J gave up 4 bases and V 6 bases, and 13 bases lay outside the gene matches. The CDR3, as DNA: TGTGCCAGCAGAGCCCCTCAAACAGGGGGGGGCTATGGCTACACCTTC. The encoded protein is CASRAPQTGGGYGYTF.

The rearrangement joins TRBV5-6 to TRBJ1-1; weak D call: TRBD1 (5 bases). There are 15 residues in the CDR3. The V end lost 1 base, the J end lost 0 bases, and 10 bases lay between the germline ends. Germline assignment: CDR1 SGHDT and CDR2 YYEEEE. The CDR3 DNA reads as TGTGCCAGCAGCTTGTGGGGGGTATTGAACACTGAAGCTTTCTTT. The encoded protein is CASSLWGVLNTEAFF.

The chain combines TRBV5-1 with TRBJ1-2, with TRBD1 matching 8 bases. V trimming: 2 bases; J trimming: 6 bases; junction bases outside the gene matches: 6. The germline gives CDR1 SGHRS, CDR2 YFSETQ. The CDR3 has 14 amino acids. DNA of the CDR3: TGCGCCAGCAGCTTATGGACAGGGCAGCATGGCTACACCTTC. Protein sequence: CASSLWTGQHGYTF.

The chain links TRBV3-1 (or the pseudogene TRBV3-2) to TRBJ1-2; D is unresolved. V gave up 6 bases and J gave up 8 bases, with 16 bases separating them. Germline V CDR1 and CDR2: LGHDT, YNNKEL (reference sequence). The CDR3 has 13 residues. The CDR3 sequence: CASRPDGPGGYTF. The CDR3 DNA is TGTGCCAGCAGGCCCGACGGCCCGGGGGGCTACACCTTC.

This clone has a handful of counts. CDR3 in amino acids: CASSPFYNEQFF. The CDR3 DNA sequence: TGTGCCAGCAGCCCTTTTTACAATGAGCAGTTCTTC. The gene calls are TRBV12-3 or TRBV12-4 and TRBJ2-1; D is undetermined. The CDR3 is 12 amino acids. Trimming removed 6 bases at V and 4 bases at J, with 7 bases between.

The rearrangement uses TRBV19 and TRBJ2-4; 7 positions agree with TRBD1. The germline V gene encodes CDR1 LNHDA and CDR2 SQIVND (reference sequence). This CDR3 is 14 amino acids long. Germline trimming cut 0 bases from V and 8 bases from J; bases unmatched to any gene: 4. CDR3 protein: CASSIDHRGDIQYF. The DNA for the CDR3 is TGTGCCAGTAGTATAGATCACAGGGGAGACATTCAGTACTTC.

The chain joins TRBV4-2 to TRBJ2-3; D may be TRBD1 (6 bases). The length of the CDR3 is 14 residues. Germline CDR1 is LGHNA and CDR2 is YNFKEQ. V was pared by 4 bases and J by 5 bases, with 13 bases between. Here the CDR3 DNA reads TGTGCCAGCAGCCTTCACAGGGTGAAAGATACGCAGTATTTT. This codes for CASSLHRVKDTQYF.

This clone has only a few counts. The chain combines TRBV5-1 with TRBJ2-3, with D maybe TRBD1 (5 bases). The V and J ends lost 1 base and 2 bases respectively, with 8 bases between them. The CDR3 has 14 residues. CDR1 is SGHRS, CDR2 YFSETQ, per germline. In nucleotides, the CDR3 is TGCGCCAGCAGCTTGACAGGCTACACAGATACGCAGTATTTT. This translates into CASSLTGYTDTQYF. Full variable domain (remainder filled in from reference TRBV5-1 and TRBJ2-3): KAGVTQTPRYLIKTRGQQVTLSCSPISGHRSVSWYQQTPGQGLQFLFEYFSETQRNKGNFPGRFSGRQFSNSRSEMNVSTLELGDSALYLCASSLTGYTDTQYFGPGTRLTVL.

V and J are TRBV12-5 and TRBJ2-6; tentatively, D is TRBD2 (5 bases). Trimming pared 2 bases from V and 1 base from J, leaving 9 bases between. Germline V gene data show CDR1 as LGHNT and CDR2 as FRNRAP. The CDR3 is 16 amino acids. The CDR3 loop reads CASGLLRGSGANVLTF. CDR3 nucleotide sequence: TGTGCTAGTGGTTTGCTACGGGGTTCTGGGGCCAACGTCCTGACTTTC.

V and J are TRBV7-2 and TRBJ1-6; 10 positions agree with TRBD1. V lost 5 bases, J lost 7 bases, and 8 bases stayed unmatched. Looked up from germline, CDR1 is SGHTA and CDR2 is FQGNSA. The CDR3 is 16 amino acids. For the CDR3, the DNA is TGTGCCAGCAGCCCCAGGCGACAGGGGGCGAATTCACCCCTCCACTTT. The encoded protein is CASSPRRQGANSPLHF.

The chain's CDR3 is CASSKDRVDQPQHF. DNA for the CDR3: TGTGCCAGCTCCAAGGACAGGGTAGATCAGCCCCAGCATTTT. V usage is TRBV18 and J usage is TRBJ1-5; the match to TRBD1 covers 8 bases. The length of the CDR3 is 14 residues. Germline assignment: CDR1 KGHSH and CDR2 LQKENI. The V and J ends lost 6 bases and 5 bases, in that order; junction bases with no gene match: 6.

The chain uses TRBV2 and TRBJ2-2; 7 bases fit TRBD1. CDR1 and CDR2 (germline): SNHLY, FYNNEI. The length of the CDR3 is 15 residues. V shed 8 bases and J 3 bases; nucleotides not matched to a gene: 9. CDR3 loop: CASVGQAVYTGELFF. As DNA, the CDR3 is TGTGCCAGCGTTGGACAGGCAGTTTACACCGGGGAGCTGTTTTTT.

V usage is TRBV5-1 and J usage is TRBJ1-4, with 9 bases that match TRBD1. This CDR3 has 14 amino acids. Germline V lookup: CDR1 SGHRS, CDR2 YFSETQ. The ends lost 4 bases at V and 8 bases at J; junction bases unmatched: 6. Here the CDR3 reads CASSPQGTGEKLFF. CDR3 in DNA: TGCGCCAGCAGCCCTCAAGGGACAGGGGAAAAACTGTTTTTT. Full variable domain (missing parts from reference TRBV5-1 and TRBJ1-4): KAGVTQTPRYLIKTRGQQVTLSCSPISGHRSVSWYQQTPGQGLQFLFEYFSETQRNKGNFPGRFSGRQFSNSRSEMNVSTLELGDSALYLCASSPQGTGEKLFFGSGTQLSVL.

This clone is a singleton in its sample. The gene calls are TRBV7-2 and TRBJ2-2; D is uncertain. Germline CDR1 and CDR2: SGHTA and FQGNSA. V was clipped by 0 bases and J by 1 base, with 6 bases between them. The CDR3 totals 15 residues. The CDR3 spells CASSLAYRNTGELFF. CDR3 DNA: TGTGCCAGCAGCTTAGCCTACAGGAACACCGGGGAGCTGTTTTTT. The full variable domain, its missing parts supplied by reference TRBV7-2 and TRBJ2-2, is GAGVSQSPSNKVTEKGKDVELRCDPISGHTALYWYRQSLGQGLEFLIYFQGNSAPDKSGLPSDRFSAERTGGSVSTLTIQRTQQEDSAVYLCASSLAYRNTGELFFGEGSRLTVL.

The rearrangement joins TRBV18 to TRBJ2-3, with a weak D call TRBD2 (5 bases). Trimming removed 11 bases from V and 0 bases from J, with 15 bases in between. The CDR3 spans 14 residues. The germline CDR1 and CDR2 sequences are KGHSH and LQKENI. CDR3 nucleotides: TGTGCCGGGAGAGCTAGTCTTAGCACAGATACGCAGTATTTT. Its protein is CAGRASLSTDTQYF.

This chain joins TRBV12-3 or TRBV12-4 and TRBJ2-2; tentative D call: TRBD2 (6 bases). Trimming stripped 6 bases from V and 6 bases from J, with 11 bases between. The CDR3 covers 13 residues. CDR3 amino acids: CASRVEGSGELFF. In nucleotides, the CDR3 is TGTGCCAGCAGGGTGGAGGGCTCCGGGGAGCTGTTTTTT.

The chain combines TRBV7-9 with TRBJ1-6; D may be TRBD1 (5 bases). Per germline, CDR1 SEHNR and CDR2 FQNEAQ (reference sequence). V dropped 5 bases and J dropped 0 bases, with 11 bases sitting between them. This CDR3 comprises 16 residues. The CDR3, as DNA: TGTGCCAGCAGCACCCAGACAGTCTCCTATAATTCACCCCTCCACTTT. This translates into CASSTQTVSYNSPLHF.

The rearrangement uses TRBV24-1 and TRBJ1-5; D is undetermined. With 6 bases removed from V and 2 bases from J, the gap between germline ends came to 7 bases. There are 13 residues in the CDR3. CDR1 and CDR2 from the germline V gene are KGHDR and SFDVKD. Here the CDR3 reads CATSLDGNQPQHF. The CDR3, as DNA: TGTGCCACCAGTCTAGATGGCAATCAGCCCCAGCATTTT.

This chain connects TRBV5-6 to TRBJ2-7; D is possibly TRBD2 (5 bases). The CDR3 runs to 15 residues. Trimming took off 4 bases at V and 0 bases at J, with 14 bases between the two ends. Germline V gene sequence: CDR1 SGHDT, CDR2 YYEEEE. The CDR3 sequence is CASSGLGPNSYEQYF. The CDR3 DNA reads as TGTGCCAGCAGCGGACTCGGACCCAACTCCTACGAGCAGTACTTC.

V usage is TRBV18 and J usage is TRBJ2-2; 7 bases agree with TRBD1. Germline V gives CDR1 KGHSH, CDR2 LQKENI. The trim removed 4 bases at V and 4 bases at J, leaving 9 bases unmatched. The CDR3 extends over 16 amino acids. The CDR3 bases are TGTGCCAGCTCACAGGGGGCTGCGGTTAGCACCGGGGAGCTGTTTTTT. Protein: CASSQGAAVSTGELFF.